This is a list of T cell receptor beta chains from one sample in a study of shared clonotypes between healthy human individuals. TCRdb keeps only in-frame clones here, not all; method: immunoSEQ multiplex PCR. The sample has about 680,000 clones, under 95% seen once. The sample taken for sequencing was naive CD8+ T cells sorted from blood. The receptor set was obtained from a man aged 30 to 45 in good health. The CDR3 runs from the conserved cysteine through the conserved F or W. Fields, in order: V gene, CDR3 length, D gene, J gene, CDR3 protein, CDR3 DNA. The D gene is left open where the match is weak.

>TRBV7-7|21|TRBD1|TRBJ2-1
CASSLEPPSPYGTGAYNEQFF
TGTGCCAGCAGCTTAGAGCCTCCATCTCCCTATGGGACAGGGGCCTACAATGAGCAGTTCTTC
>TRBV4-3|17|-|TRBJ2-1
CASSQDRRLGPRNEQFF
TGCGCCAGCAGCCAAGATCGAAGACTAGGACCCCGGAATGAGCAGTTCTTC
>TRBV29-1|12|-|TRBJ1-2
CSVGSDGYGYTF
TGCAGCGTGGGATCGGACGGCTATGGCTACACCTTC
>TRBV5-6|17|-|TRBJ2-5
CASTAVGGTARQETQYF
TGTGCCAGCACCGCCGTAGGCGGGACAGCCAGACAAGAGACCCAGTACTTC
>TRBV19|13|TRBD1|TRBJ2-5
CASNTGGRETQYF
TGTGCCAGTAATACAGGGGGGAGAGAGACCCAGTACTTC
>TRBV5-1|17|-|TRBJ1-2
CASSLELNGGAYYGYTF
TGCGCCAGCAGCTTGGAATTGAATGGCGGAGCCTACTATGGCTACACCTTC
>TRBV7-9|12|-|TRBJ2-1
CASSLAPGEQFF
TGTGCCAGCAGCTTAGCGCCCGGGGAGCAGTTCTTC
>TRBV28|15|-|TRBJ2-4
CASSSGQLAKNIQYF
TGTGCCAGCAGTTCAGGGCAACTAGCCAAAAACATTCAGTACTTC
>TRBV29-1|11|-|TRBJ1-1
CSAGSNTEAFF
TGCAGTGCGGGGAGTAACACTGAAGCTTTCTTT
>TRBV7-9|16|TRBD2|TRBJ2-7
CASSPGLAGGPEEQYF
TGTGCCAGCAGCCCGGGACTAGCGGGAGGGCCTGAAGAGCAGTACTTC
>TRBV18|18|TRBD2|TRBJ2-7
CASSPGVLAGGLSYEQYF
TGTGCCAGCTCACCTGGGGTACTAGCGGGAGGACTATCCTACGAGCAGTACTTC